This T cell receptor (beta chain) was documented in a study of T-cell reconstitution after alpha-beta-depleted transplantation in children. This CDR3 has 14 amino acids. Trimming took 8 bases from V and 8 from J; bases not matched to a gene: 15. The germline V gene encodes CDR1 GTSNPN and CDR2 SVGIG (reference sequence). Using unique molecular identifiers, the investigators prepared the TCRbeta library. TCRdb analysed the PCR reads with MiXCR anew, one entry per CDR3 protein. In the table there are around 670,000 distinct CDR3 sequences, under 15% of which are singletons. Whole-study results and caveats: At around two months after transplant, the alpha-beta T cells were reportedly derived from several hundred expanded clones that came from non-depleted graft cells.

This clonotype occurred a few times. Its cognate antigen is unknown. The clonotype was recovered from a girl aged 2-10 years with congenital amegakaryocytic thrombocytopenia, due to receive a stem cell transplant. This sample comprised PBMCs, obtained before TCRalphabeta/CD19-depleted stem cell transplant. The chain employs TRBV30 and TRBJ1-2; 9 nucleotides match TRBD1. The CDR3 spells CAVGGTGLIDGYTF. DNA of the CDR3: TGTGCCGTGGGCGGGACAGGGCTCATAGACGGCTACACCTTC.